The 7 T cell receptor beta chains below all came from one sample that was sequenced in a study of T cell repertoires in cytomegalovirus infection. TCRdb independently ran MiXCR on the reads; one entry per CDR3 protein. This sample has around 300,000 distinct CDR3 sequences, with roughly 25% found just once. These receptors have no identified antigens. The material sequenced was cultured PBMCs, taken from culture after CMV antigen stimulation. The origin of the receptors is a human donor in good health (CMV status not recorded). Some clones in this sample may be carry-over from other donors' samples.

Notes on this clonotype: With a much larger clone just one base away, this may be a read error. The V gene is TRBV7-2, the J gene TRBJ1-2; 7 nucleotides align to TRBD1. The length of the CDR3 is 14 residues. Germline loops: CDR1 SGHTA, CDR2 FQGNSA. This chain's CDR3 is CASSSSTGEHGHTF. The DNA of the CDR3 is TGTGCCAGCAGCTCCTCAACAGGGGAGCATGGCCACACCTTC.

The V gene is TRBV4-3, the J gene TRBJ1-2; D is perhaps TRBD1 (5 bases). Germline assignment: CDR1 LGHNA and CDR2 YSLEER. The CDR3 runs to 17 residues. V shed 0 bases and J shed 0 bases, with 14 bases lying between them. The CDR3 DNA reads TGCGCCAGCAGCCAAGAACGGCCAGGGCCCACTAACTATGGCTACACCTTC. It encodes CASSQERPGPTNYGYTF.

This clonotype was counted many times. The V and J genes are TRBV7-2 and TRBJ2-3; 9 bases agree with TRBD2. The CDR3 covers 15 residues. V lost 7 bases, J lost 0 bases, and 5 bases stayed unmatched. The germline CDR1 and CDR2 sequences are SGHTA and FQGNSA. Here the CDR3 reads CASTRLAASTDTQYF. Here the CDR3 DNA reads TGTGCCAGCACCCGACTAGCGGCTAGCACAGATACGCAGTATTTT. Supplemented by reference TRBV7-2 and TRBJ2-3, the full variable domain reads GAGVSQSPSNKVTEKGKDVELRCDPISGHTALYWYRQSLGQGLEFLIYFQGNSAPDKSGLPSDRFSAERTGGSVSTLTIQRTQQEDSAVYLCASTRLAASTDTQYFGPGTRLTVL.

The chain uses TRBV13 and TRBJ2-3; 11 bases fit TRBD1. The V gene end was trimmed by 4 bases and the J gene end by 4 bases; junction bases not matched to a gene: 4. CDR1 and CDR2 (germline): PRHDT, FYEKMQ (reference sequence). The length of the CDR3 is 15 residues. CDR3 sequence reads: CASSSGQGVSDTQYF. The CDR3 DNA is TGTGCCAGCAGCTCGGGACAGGGGGTCTCAGATACGCAGTATTTT.

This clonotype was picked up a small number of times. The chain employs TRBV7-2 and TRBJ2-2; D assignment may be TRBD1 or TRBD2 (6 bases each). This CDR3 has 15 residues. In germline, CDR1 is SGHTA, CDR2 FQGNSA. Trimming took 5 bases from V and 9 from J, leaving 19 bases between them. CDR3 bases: TGTGCCAGCAGCCGAGGGGGGACCATAGGGCGGGAGCTGTTTTTT. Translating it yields CASSRGGTIGRELFF.

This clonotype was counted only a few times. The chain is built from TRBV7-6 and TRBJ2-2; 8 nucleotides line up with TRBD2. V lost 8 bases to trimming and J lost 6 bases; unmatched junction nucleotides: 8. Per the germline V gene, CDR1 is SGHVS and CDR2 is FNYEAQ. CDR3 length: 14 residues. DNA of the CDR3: TGTGCCAGCGGTGGGACTAGTGATGCCGGGGAGCTGTTTTTT. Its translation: CASGGTSDAGELFF.

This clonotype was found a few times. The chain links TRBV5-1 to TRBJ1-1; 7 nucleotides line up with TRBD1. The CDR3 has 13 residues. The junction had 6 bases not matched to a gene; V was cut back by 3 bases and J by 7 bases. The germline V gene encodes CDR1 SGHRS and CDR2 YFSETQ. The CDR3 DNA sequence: TGCGCCAGCAGCTCAGGGGGGGGGAATGAAGCTTTCTTT. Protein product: CASSSGGGNEAFF.